These 24 T cell receptor beta chains were sequenced from one sample in a study of cytomegalovirus exposure and HLA in healthy donors. It was with 60 Vbeta and 13 Jbeta primers that the PCR ran. Produced via immunoSEQ multiplex PCR; TCRdb's table is partial and in-frame only. The sample includes over 200,000 clones, roughly 84% of them seen just once. Sequenced input: PBMCs. The receptor set was obtained from a human donor in good health.

The CDR3 sequence: CASRAGEAYEQYF. The CDR3 DNA reads TGTGCCAGCAGGGCCGGGGAAGCCTACGAGCAGTACTTC. The V call is TRBV27, the J call TRBJ2-7, with D maybe TRBD2 (5 bases). Trimming removed 6 bases from V and 2 bases from J, with 11 bases in between. The CDR3 is made up of 13 amino acids. Germline V gives CDR1 MNHEY, CDR2 SMNVEV (reference sequence).

This chain links TRBV6-5 with TRBJ1-2; TRBD1 might be the D (5 bases). V lost 5 bases and J 1 base, leaving 14 bases between the germline ends. CDR3 length equals 15 residues. The germline CDR1 and CDR2 sequences are MNHEY and SVGAGI. CDR3 region: CASSPSGPSNYGYTF. The DNA for the CDR3 is TGTGCCAGCAGTCCCTCAGGGCCCAGTAACTATGGCTACACCTTC.

On this clone itself: One end of the junction fails to match germline, which may point to a read error. This rearrangement joins TRBV30 to TRBJ1-2, with a possible D match to TRBD1 (5 bases). In germline, CDR1 is GTSNPN, CDR2 SVGIG (reference sequence). The CDR3 contains 13 residues. CDR3 in amino acids: CAWSPTGIRVLAF. CDR3 bases: TGTGCCTGGAGTCCAACAGGAATTCGGGTATTGGCCTTC.

The chain couples TRBV6-1 to TRBJ2-1, with D tentatively TRBD2 (6 bases). V gave up 4 bases and J gave up 3 bases, with 19 bases separating them. Germline CDR1 reads MNHNS; CDR2 reads SASEGT. The CDR3 runs 17 residues. The CDR3 DNA is TGTGCCAGCAGTGGCCTCCCCGGAGGGGCCCGCTACAATGAGCAGTTCTTC. It codes for CASSGLPGGARYNEQFF.

The genes are TRBV29-1 and TRBJ2-5, with 9 bases matching TRBD2. From germline, CDR1 is SQVTM and CDR2 ANQGSEA. The trim removed 7 bases at V and 3 bases at J, leaving 0 bases unmatched. The length of the CDR3 is 11 residues. The CDR3 DNA reads TGCAGCGGACTAGCGGAAGAGACCCAGTACTTC. Protein: CSGLAEETQYF.

The genes are TRBV13 and TRBJ1-2; weak D call: TRBD1 (5 bases). The CDR3 has 14 residues. Per germline, CDR1 PRHDT and CDR2 FYEKMQ (reference sequence). The V gene lost 4 bases and the J gene lost 4 bases, with 13 bases spanning the gap. The CDR3 DNA reads as TGTGCCAGCAGCTCTTTTACAGGAATCTATGGCTACACCTTC. Translation gives CASSSFTGIYGYTF.

The chain carries TRBV7-9 and TRBJ1-2, with D uncertain. The CDR3 totals 13 residues. Germline assignment: CDR1 SEHNR and CDR2 FQNEAQ (reference sequence). Trimming took off 5 bases at V and 4 bases at J, with 11 bases between the two ends. The CDR3 nucleotides read TGTGCCAGCAGCCCTCAGGAATCCTATGGCTACACCTTC. Translating it yields CASSPQESYGYTF.

The V and J genes are TRBV6-6 and TRBJ1-1; 8 bases agree with TRBD1. The germline CDR1 and CDR2 sequences are MNHNY and SVGAGI (reference sequence). Losses at the gene ends were 3 bases for V and 1 base for J; bases not matched to a gene: 7. This CDR3 comprises 16 residues. The CDR3 loop is CASSYRTGWGNTEAFF. CDR3 coding DNA: TGTGCCAGCAGTTATAGGACAGGGTGGGGGAACACTGAAGCTTTCTTT.

CDR3 in DNA: TGTGCCAGCAGTTTAGAACAGGGGGCTTGGGGCACTGAAGCTTTCTTT. Amino acid sequence: CASSLEQGAWGTEAFF. J is TRBJ1-1 and V is TRBV28; 9 bases map to TRBD1. CDR1 is MDHEN and CDR2 is SYDVKM in the germline V gene. This CDR3 comprises 16 residues. With V trimmed by 2 bases and J by 4 bases, 8 bases remained unmatched.

The CDR3 coding sequence is TGTGCCAGCAGCCGCACCCAGGGATACAATGAGCAGTTCTTC. Its protein is CASSRTQGYNEQFF. This sequence joins TRBV14 and TRBJ2-1; maybe TRBD1 (5 bases). Trimming shortened V by 4 bases and J by 4 bases, and 11 bases separated the two germline ends. The germline gives CDR1 SGHDN, CDR2 FVKESK. The length of the CDR3 is 14 residues.

V and J are TRBV10-3 and TRBJ2-5; 12 bases agree with TRBD1. The CDR3 length is 15 residues. In germline, CDR1 is ENHRY, CDR2 SYGVKD. V trimming: 6 bases; J trimming: 1 base; junction bases outside the gene matches: 3. CDR3 DNA sequence: TGTGCCATCAGGGGACAGGGGGCTGTCCAAGAGACCCAGTACTTC. Protein: CAIRGQGAVQETQYF.

V and J are TRBV5-1 and TRBJ2-1; 11 bases are a match to TRBD2. The germline gives CDR1 SGHRS, CDR2 YFSETQ. The length of the CDR3 is 16 residues. The junction had 15 bases not matched to a gene; V was cut back by 4 bases and J by 12 bases. CDR3 loop: CASSPGTSGGIEGQFF. In nucleotides, the CDR3 is TGCGCCAGCAGCCCGGGGACTAGCGGAGGGATCGAGGGGCAGTTCTTC.

The chain combines TRBV4-1 with TRBJ2-1; TRBD1 aligns across 7 bases. Germline V gene sequence: CDR1 MGHRA, CDR2 YSYEKL. Unmatched junction bases numbered 4, after V lost 6 bases and J lost 2 bases. This CDR3 has 14 amino acids. This CDR3 reads CASSKGQTYNEQFF. The CDR3 DNA reads TGCGCCAGCAGTAAGGGACAGACCTACAATGAGCAGTTCTTC.

The rearrangement uses TRBV7-2 and TRBJ2-2; 9 bases fit TRBD1. Germline lookup yields CDR1 SGHTA and CDR2 FQGNSA. The CDR3 spans 17 residues. J gave up 4 bases and V 3 bases, and 9 bases lay outside the gene matches. In nucleotides, the CDR3 is TGTGCCAGCAGCTTCCCCACAGGGGGCGCAGGCACCGGGGAGCTGTTTTTT. Translating gives CASSFPTGGAGTGELFF.

This clone has a handful of counts. The chain couples TRBV6-1 to TRBJ2-4; 10 bases are a match to TRBD1. In germline, CDR1 is MNHNS, CDR2 SASEGT. The V and J ends lost 4 bases and 8 bases, in that order; junction bases with no gene match: 2. This CDR3 is built from 13 residues. This chain's CDR3 is CASSGQGADIQYF. CDR3 in DNA: TGTGCCAGCAGTGGACAGGGGGCGGACATTCAGTACTTC.

This clone has a single count. The chain uses TRBV7-3 and TRBJ1-1; TRBD1 agrees at 10 bases. This CDR3 is 18 amino acids long. Germline V gene lookup returns CDR1 SGHTA and CDR2 FQGTGA. V trimming: 5 bases; J trimming: 3 bases; junction bases outside the gene matches: 15. The CDR3 bases are TGTGCCAGCAGCCCTAGGGACCAAAGACAGGGGGCGTACACTGAAGCTTTCTTT. Translation: CASSPRDQRQGAYTEAFF.

This clone was seen once. This chain uses TRBV4-2 with TRBJ2-1, with 7 bases that match TRBD2. The germline gives CDR1 LGHNA, CDR2 YNFKEQ. This CDR3 has 18 residues. V was clipped by 2 bases and J by 5 bases; unmatched bases: 15. The CDR3 coding sequence is TGTGCCAGCAGCCAAAAACTAGGCGGGGGTGGGAGGGACAATGAGCAGTTCTTC. Its protein is CASSQKLGGGGRDNEQFF.

V usage is TRBV27 and J usage is TRBJ1-3; no reliable D call. There are 15 residues in the CDR3. Germline V gene sequence: CDR1 MNHEY, CDR2 SMNVEV (reference sequence). Between the trimmed V and J ends, which lost 4 bases and 0 bases, there was a span of 10 bases. This CDR3 reads CASSSLGVSGNTIYF. The CDR3 nucleotides are TGTGCCAGCAGTTCTCTGGGAGTCTCTGGAAACACCATATATTTT.

This sequence joins TRBV9 and TRBJ2-5; 9 bases line up with TRBD1. Trimming removed 4 bases from V and 4 bases from J; junction bases left unmatched: 8. Looked up from germline, CDR1 is SGDLS and CDR2 is YYNGEE. The CDR3 length is 15 residues. CDR3 DNA: TGTGCCAGCAGCCCTCGGGACAGGGAATCAGAGACCCAGTACTTC. Amino acid sequence: CASSPRDRESETQYF.

CDR3 coding DNA: TGTGCTAGTGGTTTAGCCGGCTACAATGAGCAGTTCTTC. This gives the protein CASGLAGYNEQFF. The chain carries TRBV12-5 and TRBJ2-1; D not resolved. The CDR3 spans 13 residues. Deletions cut 3 bases from V and 3 bases from J, with 6 bases between. From germline, CDR1 is LGHNT and CDR2 FRNRAP. Full variable domain (rest looked up from reference TRBV12-5 and TRBJ2-1): DARVTQTPRHKVTEMGQEVTMRCQPILGHNTVFWYRQTMMQGLELLAYFRNRAPLDDSGMPKDRFSAEMPDATLATLKIQPSEPRDSAVYFCASGLAGYNEQFFGPGTRLTVL.

V and J are TRBV5-1 and TRBJ2-5; 8 positions agree with TRBD2. With V trimmed by 0 bases and J by 4 bases, 8 bases remained unmatched. The V gene's germline CDR1 is SGHRS and CDR2 YFSETQ. The CDR3 has 16 residues. The CDR3 region is CASSLVSGSEGETQYF. Written as DNA, the CDR3 is TGCGCCAGCAGCTTGGTAAGCGGGAGCGAAGGAGAGACCCAGTACTTC.

The J gene is TRBJ2-3, the V gene TRBV7-9; 10 positions agree with TRBD2. This CDR3 comprises 16 residues. The germline CDR1 and CDR2 sequences are SEHNR and FQNEAQ (reference sequence). Losses at the gene ends were 5 bases for V and 5 bases for J; bases not matched to a gene: 10. The CDR3 DNA reads TGTGCCAGCAGCCCCGCCGGGACTAGCGATGTAGATACGCAGTATTTT. This gives the protein CASSPAGTSDVDTQYF.

V gene TRBV19 combines with J gene TRBJ2-1; D remains unclear. The germline V gene has CDR1 LNHDA and CDR2 SQIVND (reference sequence). Trimming took 2 bases from V and 0 from J, leaving 11 bases between them. The CDR3 spans 16 residues. The CDR3 bases are TGTGCCAGTAGTATACTTTCAGGAAGCTCCTACAATGAGCAGTTCTTC. This gives the protein CASSILSGSSYNEQFF.

The V and J genes are TRBV25-1 and TRBJ2-1; 15 nucleotides align to TRBD2. V gave up 1 base and J gave up 7 bases; unmatched junction bases: 2. CDR3 length equals 16 residues. The germline gives CDR1 MGHDK, CDR2 SYGVNS. The CDR3 is CASSESGTSGRNEQFF. The CDR3 DNA reads TGTGCCAGCAGTGAATCCGGGACTAGCGGGAGGAATGAGCAGTTCTTC.